The T cell receptor (beta chain) described here comes from a study of T-cell memory formation after mild COVID-19 (TCRdb year 2021). Describing the broader study: Most TCR sequence clusters were specific to one of the two donors. Two young, previously healthy adult volunteers made up the cohort, one male and one female. T-cell clones expanding and contracting after mild COVID-19 in two donors were tracked by longitudinal TCRalpha and TCRbeta repertoire sequencing.

With regard to this clonotype: Its antigen remains undetermined. No qualities accompany the bases; no much larger clone lies one base away.

What the authors observed across the whole study: Contracting CD4+ clones were located mainly in the CM and EM memory subsets, whereas CD8+ clones were found to be enriched in EMRA. SARS-CoV-2 specificity was not confirmed for the second-wave clones peaking on day 37. Some responding clones were detected in pre-infection memory, which suggested that pre-existing cross-reactive memory T cells had joined the SARS-CoV-2 response. Clones that contracted from day 15 to 85 showed balanced CD4/CD8 phenotypes, whereas a second wave of clones that expanded from day 15 to 37 leaned towards CD4+. Only two mild cases were covered in the study, and larger cohorts including severe cases with pre-infection samples were considered necessary.

Ficoll-Paque density gradient centrifugation was used to isolate PBMCs. Sequencing was carried out with an Illumina NovaSeq 6000. TCRalpha and TCRbeta cDNA libraries were built by 5'RACE with constant-segment primers, adding sample barcodes and unique molecular identifiers. Trizol reagent was used to extract RNA from every sample. Libraries were amplified in two PCR steps, with a second sample barcode and Illumina TruSeq adapters added in the second step. Libraries were sequenced on an Illumina NovaSeq with 2 x 150 bp paired-end reads. In the paper's pipeline: Demultiplexing of reads and collapsing into UMI-guided consensus sequences were performed with migec v1.2.7. With mixcr v2.1.11, UMI consensuses were aligned to TRA and TRB V and J templates and assembled into clonotypes. Clonotypes were classified as expanded or contracted when called significant by both edgeR and NoisET, with noise models trained on biological replicates. For edgeR calls, a false discovery rate-adjusted p below 0.01 and a log2 fold-change threshold of 1 were applied. As an exploratory analysis of dynamics, PCA with hierarchical clustering was applied to max-normalized trajectories of the 1000 most abundant clonotypes. Each responding clone was given a CD4 or CD8 phenotype based on the CD4+ and CD8+ repertoires, which had been sequenced separately. TCRdb reprocessing: public reads trimmed at Q25 with fastp, clones called with MiXCR, in-frame beta chains kept. Entries are consolidated by CDR3 protein sequence, retaining the most common genes and DNA. TCRdb assigned the V and J calls; the authors' analysis was not used. Within this sample are approximately 16,000 distinct CDR3 sequences, with approximately 20% of them counted one time only. The leading ten clones occupy about 60% of the sample.

The CDR3 spans 13 residues, from the cysteine through the phenylalanine. Only the CDR3 portion is preserved as DNA: 39 bases, with reading frame beginning at the first base. V is reduced by 0 bases and J by 3 bases, leaving a spacing of 9 bases between them. CDR1 and CDR2 (GTSNPN, SVGIG) derive from the germline V gene (reference sequence). The rearrangement joined TRBV30 to TRBJ2-7, and perhaps TRBD2 as D gene, on 6 matching bases. The sequencing input was PBMCs or a T cell subset sorted from them (not recorded which). The receptor was isolated from a man between 18 and 29 years old who had mild COVID-19 (a few samples of this study predate the infection). The sample titles of this study are shuffled in the database, so cell type and time point are left out; the donor was told from shared clones. The DNA sequence is TGTGCCTGGAGTGTTGGTAGCGGCTACGAGCAGTACTTC. Its protein reads: CAWSVGSGYEQYF.